The following is a T cell receptor beta chain sequence with its context. TCRdb itself ran the RT-PCR reads through MiXCR, one entry per CDR3 protein. The sample has roughly 880,000 distinct CDR3 sequences; roughly 18% are singletons. The sample comes from a study of patients and donors after allogeneic stem cell transplantation. The specimen was blood, either unsorted or a sorted T cell fraction (not recorded which). This clonotype was sampled from a human donor who was either an allogeneic HSCT recipient or a stem cell or donor lymphocyte infusion donor (not recorded which). It is not recorded whose cells these are; they may come from a transplant donor.

CDR3 coding DNA: TGTGCCAGCAGCTTAACCCCTCCGGGACAGGGGGCCCGAGAGACCCAGTACTTC. Amino acids: CASSLTPPGQGARETQYF. The chain recombines TRBV7-3 with TRBJ2-5, with 12 bases matching TRBD1. Germline CDR1 is SGHTA and CDR2 is FQGTGA. V shed 0 bases and J 4 bases; nucleotides not matched to a gene: 9. CDR3 length: 18 amino acids.